The following is a TCR beta chain sequence with its context. What this receptor recognizes is not known. Base qualities are missing; no much larger clone stands one base away. The sample has other DNA sequences that encode this CDR3 too. The donors were healthy, HIV-negative adults who had no recently reported acute infections or vaccinations. All donors were Caucasian adults living in Nashville, Tennessee, USA. CD4+ T cells were enriched through magnetic negative selection, after which naive cells were positively selected on CD45RA and the remaining negative fraction served as the memory subset. After blood collection by leukapheresis, PBMCs were isolated using Ficoll-Histopaque density gradient centrifugation and then cryopreserved in the vapor phase of liquid nitrogen. Analytical flow cytometry was used to check the purity and quantity of every magnetically sorted T cell population. Genomic DNA was isolated from every sorted fraction and measured by UV absorbance on a Nanodrop 2000c.

The data originate from a study of shared clonotypes between healthy human individuals (TCRdb year 2020). About the study as a whole: The cohort included a few men and two women between 18 and 49 years of age. To estimate repertoire size and how much clonotypes are shared between individuals, the study performed deep sequencing of blood TCR repertoires from a few healthy adults. Each donor's leukapheresis produced roughly between roughly 0.85 and 10 billion PBMCs. Libraries were prepared and TCR repertoires were sequenced by different laboratories using diverse techniques, in order to increase sequencing depth and limit assay-specific biases. Per donor, three plates each were used for CD4 naive and CD4 memory, two for CD8 naive, and one for CD8 memory.

Counted from cysteine to phenylalanine, this CDR3 has 11 amino acids. The CDR3 DNA has 33 bases and is translated from base 1. Trimming takes 3 bases from V and 5 bases from J, and the germline ends sit 6 bases apart. Reading the germline V gene (reference sequence) gives CDR1 DFQATT and CDR2 SNEGSKA. Overall study results and their limits: Rarefaction of sorted-subset datasets indicated incomplete sequencing despite the large sequencing depth. When four donors were compared, the shared fraction of clonotypes was about 5% for naive CD4, about 4% for naive CD8, 2% to 2.5% for memory CD4, and approximately 0.4% for memory CD8. The small number of donors limited the genetic and exposure-history diversity represented. Sampling was restricted to blood, and TCR repertoires in tissue are likely to differ from TCR repertoires in blood. Clonotypes shared by all four sorted-subset donors showed higher generation probabilities than non-shared clonotypes. Larger estimated clonotype richness was generally found for naive subsets than for memory subsets. Pairwise subsampling led to the expectation that sequencing depth would affect the degree of clonotype sharing among donors.

Using the deep immunoSEQ assay, TCR CDR3 regions were amplified from genomic DNA by multiplex PCR. Genomic DNA extracted from each cell subset was distributed evenly over all wells of several immunoSEQ 96-well plates, and each plate served as one replicate. For sorted subsets, approximately 200 ng of genomic DNA, equivalent to roughly 30,000 T cell genomes, went into each replicate PCR. The purified libraries were quantified using a Qubit 3.0 fluorometer, sized with a Bioanalyzer 2100, and then quantified again using the KAPA Library Quantification kit. A separate single-read 150-cycle Illumina NextSeq 550 flow cell was used to sequence each immunoSEQ 96-well plate. In the source study's methods: Because only junctional sequences without quality scores were contained in the immunoSEQ output, filtering matching that applied to full-length reads could not be performed. Sequences were annotated with PyIR, a Python wrapper for IgBLAST v1.9, using IMGT germline references to assign V/J genes and CDR3. Reads were removed for weak V/J assignments (E-value above 1e-6), missing CDR3, stop codons, out-of-frame junctions, or ambiguous translated residues. V3J clonotypes were defined as sequences sharing an identical inferred V gene, J gene, and CDR3 amino acid sequence. Percentage overlap between repertoires was computed as shared unique clonotypes divided by the size of the smaller repertoire. Richness of each repertoire was evaluated using RTK rarefaction, the Chao1 estimator, and Recon v2.1 estimates of unobserved clonotypes. Generation probabilities were computed with OLGA for all TCRbeta clonotypes obtained by the gDNA method from several donors. TCRdb retrieved this table from immuneACCESS and kept in-frame rearrangements only. Not all clones are present; in checked studies, unresolved V genes account for under half, and no reason is known for the remainder. The DNA was the basis for D and trimming; V, J and clone size are from that table. This sample lists some 2.4 million clones; roughly 93% were detected once. About 0.34% of the sample is held by the ten biggest clonotypes.

Here the chain combines TRBV20-1 and TRBJ2-3; perhaps TRBD2 is the D gene, with 5 bases matching. The receptor was isolated from a man between 18 and 35 years old in good health. Some clones in this sample may be carry-over from other donors' samples. Material: naive CD4+ T cells from PBMCs. The intended sense of this specimen's cell subset or site label: CD45RA+ positively selected. The DNA reads as follows: TGCAGTGCTAGGGCGGGAGATACGCAGTATTTT. The resulting protein is CSARAGDTQYF.